A selection of T cell receptor beta chains follows, all from one sample in a study of cytomegalovirus exposure and HLA in healthy donors. TCRdb's table, derived via immunoSEQ multiplex PCR, lists solely in-frame clones and lacks some. This table has 160,000 or so clones, 84% appearing once. The specimen was PBMCs. These TCRs come from a man aged 18 to 29 in good health and CMV-seronegative. Both conserved end residues are part of each CDR3. The D gene is left open where the match is weak. Only part of the rows carry a size: once, few, many, or a class if the clone is expanded.

V gene	D gene	clone size	J gene	CDR3 DNA	CDR3 protein
TRBV7-6	.	.	TRBJ1-4	TGTGCCAGCAGCTTACGGAGGGATACTAATGAAAAACTGTTTTTT	CASSLRRDTNEKLFF
TRBV9	TRBD2	once	TRBJ2-1	TGTGCCAGCAGCGTAAGTAGGAGCGGGAGTCCTTACAATGAGCAGTTCTTC	CASSVSRSGSPYNEQFF
TRBV7-9	TRBD1	.	TRBJ1-1	TGTGCCAGCAGCCTGAAGGGACAGGTTGGCACTGAAGCTTTCTTT	CASSLKGQVGTEAFF
TRBV10-3	.	few	TRBJ1-1	TGTGCCATCAGGCCCCTACCGAGGAACACTGAAGCTTTCTTT	CAIRPLPRNTEAFF
TRBV27	.	.	TRBJ2-7	TGTGCCAGCAGTTTGGGGTTGGAGGCTGGTCTGGACGAGCAGTACTTC	CASSLGLEAGLDEQYF
TRBV9	.	few	TRBJ2-2	TGTGCCAGCAGCGTCCGGACCGGGGAGCTGTTTTTT	CASSVRTGELFF
TRBV6-1	TRBD1	.	TRBJ1-1	TGTGCCAGCACCAGGGGGAAGACTGAAGCTTTCTTT	CASTRGKTEAFF
TRBV28	TRBD2	.	TRBJ2-7	TGTGCCAGCAGCCTAGGCCTAGCGGGGTTCCCCGAGCAGTACTTC	CASSLGLAGFPEQYF
TRBV29-1	TRBD1	.	TRBJ2-1	TGCAGCGTTGACCCCAGGGGGACGGGGAATGAGCAGTTCTTC	CSVDPRGTGNEQFF
TRBV9	TRBD2	.	TRBJ2-1	TGTGCCAGCAGCCCGGGGGGTGGGACTCTCCCTAATGAGCAGTTCTTC	CASSPGGGTLPNEQFF
TRBV5-1	.	.	TRBJ1-1	TGCGCCAGCAGCTTGGAAGGACACCAAGACGCTGAAGCTTTCTTT	CASSLEGHQDAEAFF